Below, 28 T cell receptor beta chains from the same sample are listed, as sequenced in a study of T cell changes during pregnancy in multiple sclerosis. Measured with immunoSEQ multiplex PCR; TCRdb has only the in-frame clones, and not every one. In the table there are some 97,000 clones, 92% of which are singletons. Sequencing used peripheral blood, obtained after pregnancy. These receptors were collected from a female donor with multiple sclerosis, enrolled in a pregnancy study.

This clone appeared once. The V and J genes are TRBV7-2 and TRBJ1-2, with 7 bases aligning to TRBD1. The ends lost 3 bases at V and 5 bases at J; junction bases unmatched: 6. This CDR3 comprises 14 residues. The V gene's germline CDR1 is SGHTA and CDR2 FQGNSA. The CDR3 DNA reads as TGTGCCAGCAGCTTTTGGGACAGTGAATATGGCTACACCTTC. Translation gives CASSFWDSEYGYTF.

V gene TRBV6-6 combines with J gene TRBJ2-3; perhaps TRBD1 as D (5 bases). Germline V gene lookup returns CDR1 MNHNY and CDR2 SVGAGI (reference sequence). The V gene lost 5 bases and the J gene lost 0 bases, with 15 bases spanning the gap. The CDR3 extends over 16 amino acids. Written as DNA, the CDR3 is TGTGCCAGCAGTCGTACGACAGCTTCTAGCACAGATACGCAGTATTTT. Residues: CASSRTTASSTDTQYF.

This clone has only a few counts. This chain uses TRBV12-5 with TRBJ1-2; 8 bases are shared with TRBD1. The germline CDR1 and CDR2 sequences are LGHNT and FRNRAP. This CDR3 is 13 amino acids long. The V and J ends lost 6 bases and 4 bases, in that order; junction bases with no gene match: 4. Here the CDR3 DNA reads TGTGCTAGTGGGCGGGACAGGATCTATGGCTACACCTTC. Translation gives CASGRDRIYGYTF.

The CDR3 region has the DNA TGTGCCAGCAGTGAAATTAGGGGAGGTATCAATCAGCCCCAGCATTTT. This gives the protein CASSEIRGGINQPQHF. The chain recombines TRBV6-1 with TRBJ1-5, with D possibly being TRBD1 (5 bases). V lost 2 bases and J lost 3, with 14 bases in between. There are 16 residues in the CDR3. Germline CDR1 and CDR2: MNHNS and SASEGT.

The sample holds one count of this clone. The chain uses TRBV7-2 and TRBJ2-7; 10 positions match TRBD2. CDR1 is SGHTA, CDR2 FQGNSA, per germline. The CDR3 spans 15 residues. The ends lost 6 bases at V and 3 bases at J; junction bases unmatched: 8. The CDR3 nucleotides are TGTGCCAGCAGTTCATCTAGCGGGAGAGTCTACGAGCAGTACTTC. Translated: CASSSSSGRVYEQYF. Variable domain in full (rest from reference TRBV7-2 and TRBJ2-7): GAGVSQSPSNKVTEKGKDVELRCDPISGHTALYWYRQSLGQGLEFLIYFQGNSAPDKSGLPSDRFSAERTGGSVSTLTIQRTQQEDSAVYLCASSSSSGRVYEQYFGPGTRLTVT.

V usage is TRBV29-1 and J usage is TRBJ1-3; D might be TRBD1 (6 bases). There are 14 residues in the CDR3. Trimming removed 6 bases from V and 3 bases from J, with 15 bases in between. Germline CDR1 SQVTM, CDR2 ANQGSEA. The CDR3 DNA is TGCAGCGTCGCCTTCACGGACAGTGGAAACACCATATATTTT. Translating it yields CSVAFTDSGNTIYF. The full variable domain, completed using reference TRBV29-1 and TRBJ1-3, is SAVISQKPSRDICQRGTSLTIQCQVDSQVTMMFWYRQQPGQSLTLIATANQGSEATYESGFVIDKFPISRPNLTFSTLTVSNMSPEDSSIYLCSVAFTDSGNTIYFGEGSWLTVV.

J is TRBJ2-1 and V is TRBV6-5, with D tentatively TRBD1 (6 bases). The CDR3 extends over 15 amino acids. Trimming left V 2 bases short and J 3 bases short, with 11 bases between. Germline V gene sequence: CDR1 MNHEY, CDR2 SVGAGI. The CDR3 DNA reads TGTGCCAGCAGTTACGGGCAGGGGATCTACAATGAGCAGTTCTTC. Its protein product is CASSYGQGIYNEQFF.

This clone was recorded only once. V is TRBV12-5 and J is TRBJ2-1, with TRBD1 matching 8 bases. CDR3 size: 14 residues. V trimming: 6 bases; J trimming: 1 base; junction bases outside the gene matches: 2. Germline CDR1 reads LGHNT; CDR2 reads FRNRAP. The CDR3 is CASGDRDSYNEQFF. The CDR3, as DNA: TGTGCTAGTGGGGACAGGGATTCCTACAATGAGCAGTTCTTC.

The rearrangement uses TRBV19 and TRBJ1-2; TRBD1 matches at 11 bases. V lost 5 bases to trimming and J lost 1 base; unmatched junction nucleotides: 9. The CDR3 is made up of 17 amino acids. Per germline, CDR1 LNHDA and CDR2 SQIVND (reference sequence). CDR3 in amino acids: CASSARDRGEFNYGYTF. The CDR3 DNA reads as TGTGCCAGTAGTGCCCGGGACAGGGGGGAATTTAACTATGGCTACACCTTC.

This chain joins TRBV6-1 and TRBJ2-4; the match to TRBD2 covers 10 bases. The CDR3 loop spans 15 amino acids. V lost 4 bases and J lost 4; bases outside the gene matches: 4. Germline V CDR1 and CDR2: MNHNS, SASEGT. The CDR3 spells CASSGRTSGKNIQYF. The CDR3 region has the DNA TGTGCCAGCAGTGGCCGGACTAGCGGAAAAAACATTCAGTACTTC.

This clone is a singleton in its sample. The chain uses TRBV29-1 and TRBJ1-2; maybe TRBD1 (6 bases). The CDR3 runs to 14 residues. From germline, CDR1 is SQVTM and CDR2 ANQGSEA. V dropped 6 bases and J dropped 2 bases, with 16 bases sitting between them. The CDR3 region has the DNA TGCAGCGTGACACCGGACAGCATGAACTATGGCTACACCTTC. It encodes CSVTPDSMNYGYTF.

The rearrangement links TRBV5-6 to TRBJ1-4, with D perhaps matching TRBD1 (5 bases). The V and J ends lost 3 bases and 0 bases respectively, with 6 bases between them. The germline gives CDR1 SGHDT, CDR2 YYEEEE. The length of the CDR3 is 14 residues. CDR3 sequence reads: CASSSQATNEKLFF. The CDR3 bases are TGTGCCAGCAGCTCACAGGCAACTAATGAAAAACTGTTTTTT. Using reference TRBV5-6 and TRBJ1-4 for the parts outside the CDR3, the full variable domain is DAGVTQSPTHLIKTRGQQVTLRCSPKSGHDTVSWYQQALGQGPQFIFQYYEEEERQRGNFPDRFSGHQFPNYSSELNVNALLLGDSALYLCASSSQATNEKLFFGSGTQLSVL.

The rearrangement uses TRBV4-1 and TRBJ2-3, with TRBD1 matching 9 bases. CDR1 and CDR2 (germline): MGHRA, YSYEKL. This CDR3 contains 17 residues. J lost 0 bases, V lost 3 bases, and 7 bases had no gene match. In nucleotides, the CDR3 is TGCGCCAGCAGCCAGACCGGGACAGGGCATAGCACAGATACGCAGTATTTT. This sequence encodes CASSQTGTGHSTDTQYF.

This clone was detected only once. The chain employs TRBV10-3 and TRBJ1-1; D is unresolved. CDR1 is ENHRY, CDR2 SYGVKD, per germline. V was pared by 4 bases and J by 3 bases, with 3 bases between. This CDR3 is 11 amino acids long. CDR3 residues: CAISADTEAFF. The CDR3 nucleotides read TGTGCCATCAGTGCAGACACTGAAGCTTTCTTT.

The V call is TRBV10-3, the J call TRBJ2-1; the match to TRBD2 covers 11 bases. Per germline, CDR1 ENHRY and CDR2 SYGVKD. V trimming: 7 bases; J trimming: 10 bases; junction bases outside the gene matches: 12. The CDR3 contains 15 residues. The CDR3 DNA is TGTGCCATCACCCCAACTAGCGGGAGCGAGGGGGAGCAGTTCTTC. Translated: CAITPTSGSEGEQFF.

The CDR3 here is CAWSVLAGIYNEQFF. The CDR3 coding sequence is TGTGCCTGGAGTGTACTAGCGGGGATCTACAATGAGCAGTTCTTC. V is TRBV30 and J is TRBJ2-1; 10 nucleotides line up with TRBD2. This CDR3 spans 15 amino acids. V was clipped by 0 bases and J by 3 bases; unmatched bases: 2. Germline assignment: CDR1 GTSNPN and CDR2 SVGIG (reference sequence).

The rearrangement joins TRBV7-3 to TRBJ2-7; maybe TRBD2 (6 bases). With 5 bases removed from V and 3 bases from J, the gap between germline ends came to 14 bases. The length of the CDR3 is 14 residues. Germline assignment: CDR1 SGHTA and CDR2 FQGTGA. The CDR3 protein is CASSTLPGDYEQYF. The DNA of the CDR3 is TGTGCCAGCAGCACCCTACCGGGGGACTACGAGCAGTACTTC.

This clone was counted a few times. The rearrangement joins TRBV15 to TRBJ1-1; no reliable D call. Trimming pared 0 bases from V and 0 bases from J, leaving 8 bases between. The V gene's germline CDR1 is LNHNV and CDR2 YYDKDF (reference sequence). The CDR3 has 15 residues. CDR3 amino acids: CATSRDRRMNTEAFF. Written as DNA, the CDR3 is TGTGCCACCAGCAGAGATCGCAGGATGAACACTGAAGCTTTCTTT.

The chain carries TRBV27 and TRBJ2-6; D unclear. The CDR3 sequence is 14 residues long. V gave up 6 bases and J gave up 1 base, with 7 bases separating them. Germline V lookup: CDR1 MNHEY, CDR2 SMNVEV (reference sequence). The CDR3 bases are TGTGCCAGCAGCCTACTTTCTGGGGCCAACGTCCTGACTTTC. This translates into CASSLLSGANVLTF.

The chain uses TRBV5-6 and TRBJ2-7, with D tentatively TRBD2 (7 bases). The germline V gene has CDR1 SGHDT and CDR2 YYEEEE. The CDR3 runs to 15 residues. Trimming removed 1 base at V and 2 bases at J, with 13 bases between. Written as DNA, the CDR3 is TGTGCCAGCAGCTTGTTGGGGGGGGCCACCTACGAGCAGTACTTC. The encoded protein is CASSLLGGATYEQYF.

The J gene is TRBJ2-1, the V gene TRBV18; D is perhaps TRBD2 (6 bases). This CDR3 spans 14 amino acids. V was shortened by 2 bases and J by 10 bases, with 15 bases between the two germline ends. In germline, CDR1 is KGHSH, CDR2 LQKENI. CDR3 nucleotide sequence: TGTGCCAGCTCACCATTTCCGTCGGCGGGGGAGCAGTTCTTC. This codes for CASSPFPSAGEQFF.

This clone came up a few times. The chain employs TRBV11-3 and TRBJ1-1, with TRBD1 identical over 7 bases. Germline CDR1 SGHNT, CDR2 YENEEA. This CDR3 region has 13 residues. The ends lost 2 bases at V and 4 bases at J; junction bases unmatched: 1. CDR3 nucleotide sequence: TGTGCCAGCAGCTTAAGGGGGCGCACTGAAGCTTTCTTT. It encodes CASSLRGRTEAFF. Filled out from reference TRBV11-3 and TRBJ1-1, the complete variable domain reads EAGVVQSPRYKIIEKKQPVAFWCNPISGHNTLYWYLQNLGQGPELLIRYENEEAVDDSQLPKDRFSAERLKGVDSTLKIQPAELGDSAVYLCASSLRGRTEAFFGQGTRLTVV.

The chain has TRBV18 and TRBJ1-6; 8 bases align to TRBD1. Trimming at V came to 6 bases and at J to 8 bases, leaving 6 bases not matched to a gene. This CDR3 spans 14 amino acids. Germline V CDR1 and CDR2: KGHSH, LQKENI. The CDR3 loop reads CASSKQGEDSPLHF. The CDR3 DNA reads as TGTGCCAGCTCGAAACAGGGGGAGGATTCACCCCTCCACTTT.

The rearrangement uses TRBV6-6 and TRBJ1-1, with D unresolved. The ends were cut back, 5 bases at V and 3 bases at J, with 13 bases in the middle. Germline V gene sequence: CDR1 MNHNY, CDR2 SVGAGI (reference sequence). The CDR3 length is 14 residues. The CDR3 reads CASSKRLRDTEAFF. The CDR3 DNA follows: TGTGCCAGCAGTAAACGACTGCGGGACACTGAAGCTTTCTTT.

The chain is built from TRBV7-9 and TRBJ1-3; D not resolved. CDR1 SEHNR and CDR2 FQNEAQ come from the germline V gene (reference sequence). This CDR3 region has 17 residues. V was pared by 6 bases and J by 0 bases, with 18 bases between. This chain's CDR3 is CASSLRGNANSGNTIYF. CDR3 in DNA: TGTGCCAGCAGTCTCAGAGGGAACGCAAACTCTGGAAACACCATATATTTT. The full variable domain, with the rest looked up from reference TRBV7-9 and TRBJ1-3, is DTGVSQNPRHKITKRGQNVTFRCDPISEHNRLYWYRQTLGQGPEFLTYFQNEAQLEKSRLLSDRFSAERPKGSFSTLEIQRTEQGDSAMYLCASSLRGNANSGNTIYFGEGSWLTVV.

The chain employs TRBV5-6 and TRBJ1-2; possibly TRBD1 for D (5 bases). The germline CDR1 and CDR2 sequences are SGHDT and YYEEEE. V was shortened by 4 bases and J by 5 bases, with 18 bases between the two germline ends. The CDR3 loop spans 15 amino acids. The CDR3 protein is CASSATGEIGYGYTF. CDR3 DNA: TGTGCCAGCAGCGCTACAGGAGAGATAGGGTATGGCTACACCTTC.

The V and J genes are TRBV2 and TRBJ2-2, with 9 bases that match TRBD2. Germline V lookup: CDR1 SNHLY, CDR2 FYNNEI. The trim removed 2 bases at V and 4 bases at J, leaving 2 bases unmatched. CDR3 size: 15 residues. The CDR3 sequence is CASSEIAGATGELFF. In DNA, the CDR3 is TGTGCCAGCAGTGAAATAGCGGGAGCCACCGGGGAGCTGTTTTTT.

The rearrangement uses TRBV5-1 and TRBJ2-1; the match to TRBD2 covers 12 bases. Losses at the gene ends were 4 bases for V and 8 bases for J; bases not matched to a gene: 4. The V gene's germline CDR1 is SGHRS and CDR2 YFSETQ. The length of the CDR3 is 14 residues. CDR3 in DNA: TGCGCCAGCAGCCGCCGACTAGCGGGGGATGAGCAGTTCTTC. Translation: CASSRRLAGDEQFF.